Shown below are 19 T cell receptor beta chains from a single sample sequenced in a study of control samples from healthy donors and cancer patients. Sequenced by immunoSEQ multiplex PCR; TCRdb stores in-frame clones only, minus some. The sample lists 150,000 or so clones, 90% to 95% seen once, with around 8.5% in the top ten. Input material: blood. These receptors were collected from a woman between 40 and 50 years old in good health.

This clone appeared once. The CDR3 DNA reads TGTGCCAGCAGTCGCCCGGGACTAAGCGCTGAGCAGTTCTTC. The encoded protein is CASSRPGLSAEQFF. The V call is TRBV6-2 or TRBV6-3, the J call TRBJ2-1; TRBD2 matches 7 bases. CDR3 length equals 14 residues. V trimming: 5 bases; J trimming: 9 bases; junction bases outside the gene matches: 10. Germline CDR1 reads MNHEY; CDR2 reads SVGEGT.

V and J are TRBV6-6 and TRBJ1-1; D is ambiguous. Germline V gene sequence: CDR1 MNHNY, CDR2 SVGAGI (reference sequence). The CDR3 consists of 13 residues. Trimming stripped 4 bases from V and 0 bases from J, with 6 bases between. CDR3 loop: CASSWAVNTEAFF. The CDR3 region has the DNA TGTGCCAGCAGTTGGGCAGTGAACACTGAAGCTTTCTTT.

The chain recombines TRBV6-2 or TRBV6-3 with TRBJ1-5; 7 bases fit TRBD1. Germline V gives CDR1 MNHEY, CDR2 SVGEGT. Trimming at V came to 5 bases and at J to 5 bases, leaving 3 bases not matched to a gene. The CDR3 spans 13 residues. CDR3 DNA: TGTGCCAGCAGTCGAGGGACAGATCAGCCCCAGCATTTT. Protein sequence: CASSRGTDQPQHF.

V is TRBV5-4 and J is TRBJ1-6; D gene unclear. V was clipped by 0 bases and J by 7 bases, with 8 bases between them. This CDR3 has 14 residues. Germline V gives CDR1 SGHNT, CDR2 YYREEE (reference sequence). The CDR3 DNA is TGTGCCAGCAGCTTGGACAGCGCGAATTCACCCCTCCACTTT. Protein: CASSLDSANSPLHF.

The chain joins TRBV6-1 to TRBJ2-3; D gene ambiguous. Germline V gene lookup returns CDR1 MNHNS and CDR2 SASEGT. This CDR3 comprises 13 residues. The V end was cut by 2 bases, the J end by 4 bases, with 7 bases between. The CDR3 sequence is CASSETAADTQYF. The CDR3 nucleotides are TGTGCCAGCAGTGAAACCGCAGCAGATACGCAGTATTTT.

The V call is TRBV15, the J call TRBJ2-1; TRBD2 might be the D (6 bases). Trimming took 0 bases from V and 12 from J, leaving 18 bases between them. This CDR3 region has 15 residues. In germline, CDR1 is LNHNV, CDR2 YYDKDF (reference sequence). CDR3 sequence (DNA): TGTGCCACCAGCAGAGATCCACTAGCTGGCGGAGGGCAGTTCTTC. Its protein is CATSRDPLAGGGQFF.

This chain uses TRBV7-2 with TRBJ1-1, with D tentatively TRBD1 (6 bases). In germline, CDR1 is SGHTA, CDR2 FQGNSA. The CDR3 loop spans 13 amino acids. V was cut by 7 bases and J by 5 bases, with 14 bases left in between. CDR3 nucleotides: TGTGCCAGCACCTTCGGGACACCGACTGAAGCTTTCTTT. Translation: CASTFGTPTEAFF.

The chain employs TRBV5-5 and TRBJ1-5, with 10 bases identical to TRBD1. Unmatched junction bases numbered 12, after V lost 3 bases and J lost 9 bases. Germline CDR1 is SGHKS and CDR2 is YYEKEE (reference sequence). The CDR3 runs to 16 residues. Here the CDR3 reads CASSSVGGQGLGPQHF. The CDR3 nucleotides read TGTGCCAGCAGCTCCGTGGGGGGACAGGGGCTTGGGCCCCAGCATTTT.

The chain couples TRBV27 to TRBJ2-1; D unresolved. The CDR3 has 13 amino acids. V was clipped by 5 bases and J by 6 bases, with 11 bases between them. CDR1 is MNHEY, CDR2 SMNVEV, per germline (reference sequence). The CDR3 DNA sequence: TGTGCCAGCAGTCTCCGACCGCGCAATGAGCAGTTCTTC. Translated, it gives CASSLRPRNEQFF.

CDR3 residues: CASSLGGGTYGYTF. The CDR3 DNA is TGTGCCAGCAGCTTAGGGGGCGGGACCTATGGCTACACCTTC. The V gene is TRBV7-2, the J gene TRBJ1-2; tentatively, D is TRBD1 (5 bases). Germline assignment: CDR1 SGHTA and CDR2 FQGNSA. This CDR3 has 14 amino acids. The germline V and J ends were trimmed by 1 base and 4 bases, with 10 bases remaining between them.

This chain connects TRBV2 to TRBJ1-2; D gene ambiguous. Trimming took 6 bases from V and 4 from J, leaving 15 bases between them. There are 14 residues in the CDR3. CDR1 SNHLY and CDR2 FYNNEI come from the germline V gene. The CDR3 sequence is CASSGVNRRYGYTF. The DNA for the CDR3 is TGTGCCAGCAGCGGGGTGAACCGCCGCTATGGCTACACCTTC.

This chain uses TRBV4-1 with TRBJ1-1, with D hard to call. CDR3 length: 15 amino acids. Trimming left V 4 bases short and J 1 base short, with 13 bases between. CDR1 is MGHRA, CDR2 YSYEKL, per germline. The CDR3 reads CASSPQSDWNTEAFF. For the CDR3, the DNA is TGCGCCAGCAGCCCTCAAAGCGACTGGAACACTGAAGCTTTCTTT.

V and J are TRBV5-1 and TRBJ1-2; maybe TRBD1 (5 bases). This CDR3 spans 13 amino acids. Germline V gene lookup returns CDR1 SGHRS and CDR2 YFSETQ. Trimming left V 4 bases short and J 6 bases short, with 13 bases between. The CDR3 bases are TGCGCCAGCAGCAGGGACGTCGGGGATGGCTACACCTTC. As protein: CASSRDVGDGYTF.

The V and J genes are TRBV27 and TRBJ1-5; D is ambiguous. Germline lookup yields CDR1 MNHEY and CDR2 SMNVEV (reference sequence). Deletions cut 3 bases from V and 0 bases from J, with 9 bases between. The CDR3 has 15 amino acids. CDR3 sequence reads: CASSFGAYSNQPQHF. The CDR3 nucleotides are TGTGCCAGCAGTTTCGGTGCATATAGCAATCAGCCCCAGCATTTT.

This chain links TRBV19 with TRBJ2-1, with 10 positions matching TRBD1. Germline lookup yields CDR1 LNHDA and CDR2 SQIVND (reference sequence). With 7 bases clipped from V and 6 bases from J, the junction kept 15 bases outside the gene matches. The length of the CDR3 is 17 residues. The CDR3 DNA reads as TGTGCCAGTACCTCGATTGGGACAGGGGTATCAAGCAATGAGCAGTTCTTC. Protein sequence: CASTSIGTGVSSNEQFF.

The chain carries TRBV10-3 and TRBJ1-3, with unresolved D. V was trimmed by 10 bases and J by 0 bases, leaving 16 bases between them. The CDR3 is 15 residues long. Looked up from germline, CDR1 is ENHRY and CDR2 is SYGVKD. Written as DNA, the CDR3 is TGTGCCACCCGCCCGGACGGTAGCTCTGGAAACACCATATATTTT. Its translation is CATRPDGSSGNTIYF.

The gene calls are TRBV14 and TRBJ1-2; no clear D. With 1 base removed from V and 7 bases from J, the gap between germline ends came to 13 bases. The CDR3 covers 14 residues. In germline, CDR1 is SGHDN, CDR2 FVKESK. The CDR3 region is CASSQVWVSSGYTF. For the CDR3, the DNA is TGTGCCAGCAGCCAAGTGTGGGTTTCCAGTGGCTACACCTTC. Based on the CDR3 plus reference TRBV14 and TRBJ1-2, the full variable domain is EAGVTQFPSHSVIEKGQTVTLRCDPISGHDNLYWYRRVMGKEIKFLLHFVKESKQDESGMPNNRFLAERTGGTYSTLKVQPAELEDSGVYFCASSQVWVSSGYTFGSGTRLTVV.

The sample holds one count of this clone. The chain recombines TRBV18 with TRBJ1-2; TRBD1 agrees at 7 bases. Germline CDR1 KGHSH, CDR2 LQKENI. The CDR3 totals 13 residues. With V trimmed by 6 bases and J by 2 bases, 3 bases remained unmatched. This CDR3 is CASSEGANYGYTF. The CDR3 DNA reads TGTGCCAGCTCCGAGGGGGCCAACTATGGCTACACCTTC. The full variable domain, rest sourced from reference TRBV18 and TRBJ1-2, is NAGVMQNPRHLVRRRGQEARLRCSPMKGHSHVYWYRQLPEEGLKFMVYLQKENIIDESGMPKERFSAEFPKEGPSILRIQQVVRGDSAAYFCASSEGANYGYTFGSGTRLTVV.

The chain couples TRBV30 to TRBJ1-4; D ambiguous. Germline lookup yields CDR1 GTSNPN and CDR2 SVGIG (reference sequence). The V end was cut by 1 base, the J end by 0 bases, with 6 bases between. The CDR3 loop spans 14 amino acids. CDR3: CAWSGTPTNEKLFF. Written as DNA, the CDR3 is TGTGCCTGGAGTGGGACTCCAACTAATGAAAAACTGTTTTTT.